The source of this T cell receptor beta chain is a study of blood T cell repertoires in COVID-19. V dropped 1 base and J dropped 2; count of bases not matched to a gene: 5. The CDR3 runs to 16 residues. Germline V lookup: CDR1 LGHDT, CDR2 YNNKEL (reference sequence). Libraries were prepared by immunoSEQ multiplex PCR; TCRdb keeps only in-frame clonotypes and omits some of them. The sample yields some 330,000 clones, about 90% seen once. The origin of this receptor is a man aged 40-49 years in a cohort exposed to, infected with or recovered from COVID-19 (not recorded which). The specimen was PBMCs or T cells enriched from blood (not recorded which). The chain has TRBV3-1 (or the pseudogene TRBV3-2) and TRBJ2-1, with 7 nucleotides matching TRBD2. The CDR3 loop reads CASSQALAATYNEQFF. Written as DNA, the CDR3 is TGTGCCAGCAGCCAAGCGCTAGCGGCCACCTACAATGAGCAGTTCTTC.